This is a list of T cell receptor beta chains from one sample in a study of regulatory T cells in long-lasting Graves disease. TCRdb reprocessed the multiplex PCR reads with MiXCR, giving one entry per CDR3 protein. Of hundreds of thousands of distinct CDR3 sequences in the sample, around 15% were seen once. The same data also contributed to another study, on T cells in Graves' hyperthyroidism and ophthalmopathy.

The sequencing used peripheral blood mononuclear cells (PBMCs), collected at new diagnosis, from a patient treated with antithyroid drugs. The source is a woman younger than 45 with Graves disease. The CDR3 runs from the conserved cysteine through the conserved F or W. D genes are given only for firm matches. Clone size, where shown, is once, few, many, or a class for clones that have expanded.

clone size	D gene	V gene	J gene	CDR3 protein	CDR3 DNA
many	TRBD2	TRBV28	TRBJ2-1	CASSRTPGLATYNEQFF	TGTGCCAGCAGTCGCACCCCGGGACTAGCGACCTACAATGAGCAGTTCTTC
many	TRBD2	TRBV20-1	TRBJ2-7	CSAREGGGGHEQYF	TGCAGTGCTAGAGAAGGTGGCGGGGGGCACGAGCAGTACTTC
many	.	TRBV5-5	TRBJ2-1	CASSSRIDNEQFF	TGTGCCAGCAGCTCCCGGATTGACAATGAGCAGTTCTTC
many	.	TRBV5-1	TRBJ2-3	CASSLTLPERSPSQYF	TGCGCCAGCAGCTTGACGTTGCCCGAGCGGTCGCCCTCGCAGTATTTT
.	TRBD2	TRBV29-1	TRBJ2-5	CSVAGGPYQETQYF	TGCAGCGTAGCGGGAGGGCCCTATCAAGAGACCCAGTACTTC
.	.	TRBV6-1	TRBJ2-7	CASSDPQGTSHEQYF	TGTGCCAGCAGTGACCCCCAGGGGACCTCCCACGAGCAGTACTTC
few	.	TRBV7-7	TRBJ2-1	CASSLVDRTGEQFF	TGTGCTAGCAGCTTAGTGGACAGAACGGGTGAGCAGTTCTTC
many	TRBD1	TRBV7-3	TRBJ1-1	CASSLYLRGGRDTEAFF	TGTGCCAGCAGCTTATATCTTCGAGGGGGCCGGGACACTGAAGCTTTCTTT
many	.	TRBV28	TRBJ2-3	CASSLGDFADTQYF	TGTGCCAGCAGTTTAGGGGATTTTGCAGATACGCAGTATTTT
.	.	TRBV30	TRBJ1-5	CAWSSIYSNQPQHF	TGTGCCTGGAGTTCGATATATAGCAATCAGCCCCAGCATTTT
.	.	TRBV6-2/TRBV6-3	TRBJ2-7	CVSSSGWLTYEQYF	TGTGTCAGCAGTTCAGGGTGGCTTACCTACGAGCAGTACTTC
many	.	TRBV20-1	TRBJ1-4	CSARVPSEKLFF	TGCAGTGCTAGAGTTCCGAGCGAAAAACTGTTTTTT
many	.	TRBV12-3/TRBV12-4	TRBJ2-5	CASRRTVQETQYF	TGTGCCAGCAGACGGACAGTTCAAGAGACCCAGTACTTC
.	.	TRBV27	TRBJ2-7	CASGGNSYEQYF	TGTGCCAGCGGTGGCAACTCCTACGAGCAGTACTTC
few	TRBD1	TRBV7-9	TRBJ2-4	CASSLVTGGETKNIQYF	TGTGCCAGCAGCTTAGTGACAGGGGGCGAAACCAAAAACATTCAGTACTTC
.	.	TRBV29-1	TRBJ2-3	CSVAGRLTDTQYF	TGCAGCGTTGCGGGTCGCCTCACAGATACGCAGTATTTT
.	TRBD1	TRBV18	TRBJ2-3	CASSPRRDRSQDTQYF	TGTGCCAGCTCACCACGTCGGGACAGATCTCAAGATACGCAGTATTTT
.	.	TRBV10-1	TRBJ2-7	CASSESANGFQYF	TGCGCCAGCAGTGAGTCTGCGAATGGGTTCCAGTACTTC
many	.	TRBV6-1	TRBJ1-1	CASSRGHNTEAFF	TGTGCCAGCAGTCGGGGCCACAACACTGAAGCTTTCTTT
.	.	TRBV19	TRBJ1-4	CASSPQIATNEKLFF	TGTGCCAGTAGTCCCCAGATCGCAACTAATGAAAAACTGTTTTTT
few	.	TRBV7-9	TRBJ1-6	CASRPPGGSNSPLHF	TGTGCCAGCAGACCTCCAGGAGGCAGTAATTCACCCCTCCACTTT
many	TRBD1	TRBV27	TRBJ1-1	CASSLSGTGSRRGTEAFF	TGTGCCAGCAGTTTATCGGGGACAGGGTCCCGGCGCGGCACTGAAGCTTTCTTT
once	.	TRBV15	TRBJ1-3	CATSRERNTIYF	TGTGCCACCAGCAGAGAGAGAAACACCATATATTTT
many	.	TRBV6-5	TRBJ2-5	CASSSGGTLGETQYF	TGTGCCAGCAGTTCGGGCGGGACCTTGGGGGAGACCCAGTACTTC
few	.	TRBV27	TRBJ2-7	CASRAGGSGGYEQYF	TGTGCCAGCAGAGCCGGTGGTAGCGGAGGATACGAGCAGTACTTC
few	.	TRBV10-3	TRBJ1-4	CATWGNEKLFF	TGTGCCACCTGGGGTAATGAAAAACTGTTTTTT
many	.	TRBV2	TRBJ2-1	CASSGGLYNEQFF	TGTGCCAGCAGTGGAGGACTCTACAATGAGCAGTTCTTC
many	TRBD2	TRBV20-1	TRBJ2-7	CSARGGGRTVEQYF	TGCAGTGCTAGAGGGGGCGGGAGGACGGTCGAGCAGTACTTC
few	.	TRBV4-1	TRBJ2-2	CASSPWNTWELFF	TGCGCCAGCAGCCCCTGGAACACCTGGGAGCTGTTTTTT
many	.	TRBV28	TRBJ2-5	CASSFAGGGDETQYF	TGTGCCAGCAGTTTTGCTGGAGGGGGAGATGAGACCCAGTACTTC
.	.	TRBV11-3	TRBJ2-3	CASSARGQDTQYF	TGTGCCAGCAGCGCGCGGGGCCAAGATACGCAGTATTTT